These T cell receptor beta chains were read from a single sample in a study of CD8 T cells in Susac syndrome. TCRdb re-analysed the immunoSEQ multiplex PCR reads in MiXCR, keeping a single row per CDR3 protein. This table holds roughly 150,000 distinct CDR3 sequences, approximately 94% found once. Sequenced material: CD8+ T cells from PBMCs. The receptors stem from a human donor with multiple sclerosis. The conserved cysteine and the conserved F or W are not part of the CDR3 here.

v_call cdr3_aa
TRBV20-1 SARDPGAVGTDTQY
TRBV5-3 ARSLDTVGKNIQY
TRBV24-1 ATSDGRWNEQF
TRBV2 ASAAGGPYEQY
TRBV20-1 SARDLSETYEQY
TRBV14 ASAGTGENEQF
TRBV14 ASSPDRRDNYGYT
TRBV7-9 ASSSSGTSGGHYEQY
TRBV29-1 SVDPVLFTGDGTEAF
TRBV3-1 ASRVRGHEQF
TRBV20-1 SARGQGDTEAF
TRBV29-1 SALGREQF